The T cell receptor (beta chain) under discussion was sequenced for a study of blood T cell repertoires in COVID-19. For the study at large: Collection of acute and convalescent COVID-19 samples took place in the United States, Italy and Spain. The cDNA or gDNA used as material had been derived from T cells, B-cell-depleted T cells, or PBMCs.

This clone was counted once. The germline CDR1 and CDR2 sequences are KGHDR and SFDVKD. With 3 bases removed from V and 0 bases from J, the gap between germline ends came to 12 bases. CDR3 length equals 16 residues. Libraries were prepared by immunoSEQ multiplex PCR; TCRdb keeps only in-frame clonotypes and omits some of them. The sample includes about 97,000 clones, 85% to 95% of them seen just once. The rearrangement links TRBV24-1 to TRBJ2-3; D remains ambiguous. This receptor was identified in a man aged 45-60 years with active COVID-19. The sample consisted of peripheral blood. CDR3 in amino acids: CATSDQRVSSTDTQYF. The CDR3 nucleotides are TGTGCCACCAGTGATCAAAGAGTCTCTAGCACAGATACGCAGTATTTT.